The T cell receptor (beta chain) described here comes from a study of OX40 agonist ivuxolimab in advanced cancers. Study-level background: Partial responses were achieved by three patients, one with hepatocellular carcinoma and two with cutaneous melanoma. Broader study findings: On average, a greater number of expanded clones characterised CD8+ T cells relative to CD4+.

In regard to this clone: Its specificity is not known.

The protocol was immunoSEQ multiplex PCR, while the TCRdb copy is restricted to in-frame clones and leaves out a portion. Found here are 55,000 to 70,000 clones, about 85% of them singletons; the top ten hold roughly 4.5%. Systemic immunosuppression or autoimmune disease history was grounds to exclude patients. The receptor was derived from an adult with an advanced solid tumor such as melanoma, head and neck, liver or kidney cancer. The sequencing used CD4+ or CD8+ T cells sorted from blood, collected in a trial of the OX40 agonist ivuxolimab.

CDR3 amino acids: CASSQFVSNQPQHF. As DNA, the CDR3 is TGCGCCAGCAGCCAATTTGTAAGCAATCAGCCCCAGCATTTT. This sequence joins TRBV4-1 and TRBJ1-5; D is uncertain. CDR1 is MGHRA and CDR2 is YSYEKL in the germline V gene. V was clipped by 2 bases and J by 1 base, with 6 bases between them. The CDR3 sequence is 14 residues long.